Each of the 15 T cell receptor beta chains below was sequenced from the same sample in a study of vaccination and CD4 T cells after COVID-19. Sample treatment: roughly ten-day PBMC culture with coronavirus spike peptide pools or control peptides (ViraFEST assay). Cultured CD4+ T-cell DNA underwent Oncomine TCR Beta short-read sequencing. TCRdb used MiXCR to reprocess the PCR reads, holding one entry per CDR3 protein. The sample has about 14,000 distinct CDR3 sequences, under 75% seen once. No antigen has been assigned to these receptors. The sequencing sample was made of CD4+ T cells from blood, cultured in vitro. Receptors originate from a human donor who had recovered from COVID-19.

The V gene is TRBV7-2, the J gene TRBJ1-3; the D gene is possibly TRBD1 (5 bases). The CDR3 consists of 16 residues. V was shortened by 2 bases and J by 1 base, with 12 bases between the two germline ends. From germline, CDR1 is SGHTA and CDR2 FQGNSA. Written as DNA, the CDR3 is TGTGCCAGCAGCTTATCCTCAGGGCCATCTGGAAACACCATATATTTT. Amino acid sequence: CASSLSSGPSGNTIYF. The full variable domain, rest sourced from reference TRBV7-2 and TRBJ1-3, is GAGVSQSPSNKVTEKGKDVELRCDPISGHTALYWYRQSLGQGLEFLIYFQGNSAPDKSGLPSDRFSAERTGGSVSTLTIQRTQQEDSAVYLCASSLSSGPSGNTIYFGEGSWLTVV.

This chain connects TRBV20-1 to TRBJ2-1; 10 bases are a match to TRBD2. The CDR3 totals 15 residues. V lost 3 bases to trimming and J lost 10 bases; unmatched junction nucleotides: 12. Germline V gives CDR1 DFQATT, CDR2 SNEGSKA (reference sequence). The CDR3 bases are TGCAGTGCTAGGCGGGCTAGCGGGAGTGGTTGGGAGCAGTTCTTC. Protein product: CSARRASGSGWEQFF.

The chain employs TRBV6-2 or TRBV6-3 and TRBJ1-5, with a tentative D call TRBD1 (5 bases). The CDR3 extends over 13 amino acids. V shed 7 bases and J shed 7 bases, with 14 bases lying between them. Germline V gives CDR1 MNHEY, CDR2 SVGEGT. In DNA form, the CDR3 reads TGTGCCAGCACTCGAAAGCGGGACCAGCCCCAGCATTTT. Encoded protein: CASTRKRDQPQHF.

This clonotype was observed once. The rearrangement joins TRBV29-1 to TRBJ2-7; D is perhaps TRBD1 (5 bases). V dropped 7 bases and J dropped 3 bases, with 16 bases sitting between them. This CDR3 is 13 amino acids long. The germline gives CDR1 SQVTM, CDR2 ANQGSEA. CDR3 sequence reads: CSASQGFVYEQYF. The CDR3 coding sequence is TGCAGCGCTTCCCAGGGTTTCGTCTACGAGCAGTACTTC.

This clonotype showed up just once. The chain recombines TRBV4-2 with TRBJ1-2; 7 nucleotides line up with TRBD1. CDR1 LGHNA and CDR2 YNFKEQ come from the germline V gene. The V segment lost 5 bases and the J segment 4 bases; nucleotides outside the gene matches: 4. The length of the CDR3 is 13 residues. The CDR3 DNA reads TGTGCCAGCAGCTCAGGGACAGCCTATGGCTACACCTTC. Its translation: CASSSGTAYGYTF.

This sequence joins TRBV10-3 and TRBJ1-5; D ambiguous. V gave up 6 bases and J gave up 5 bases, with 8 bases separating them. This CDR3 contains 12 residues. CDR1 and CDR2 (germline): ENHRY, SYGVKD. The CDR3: CAIRDIDQPQHF. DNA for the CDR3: TGTGCCATCAGAGACATAGATCAGCCCCAGCATTTT.

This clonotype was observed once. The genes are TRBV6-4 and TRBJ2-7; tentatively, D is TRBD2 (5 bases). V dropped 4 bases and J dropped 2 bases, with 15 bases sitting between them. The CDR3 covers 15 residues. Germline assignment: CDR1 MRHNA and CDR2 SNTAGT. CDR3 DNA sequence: TGTGCCAGCAGTGGTCAAGGTGGAGGCCCCTACGAGCAGTACTTC. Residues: CASSGQGGGPYEQYF.

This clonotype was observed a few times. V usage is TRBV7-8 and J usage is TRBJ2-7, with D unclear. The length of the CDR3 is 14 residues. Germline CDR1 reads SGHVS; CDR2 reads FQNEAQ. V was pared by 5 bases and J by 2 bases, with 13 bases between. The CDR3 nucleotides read TGTGCCAGCAGCCCGTCAACTATTCCCTACGAGCAGTACTTC. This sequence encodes CASSPSTIPYEQYF.

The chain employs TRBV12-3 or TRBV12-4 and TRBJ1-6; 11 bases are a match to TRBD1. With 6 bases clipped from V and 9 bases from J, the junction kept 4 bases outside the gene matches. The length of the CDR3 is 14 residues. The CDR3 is CASSRTGGRSPLHF. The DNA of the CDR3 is TGTGCCAGCAGCAGGACAGGGGGCCGTTCACCCCTCCACTTT.

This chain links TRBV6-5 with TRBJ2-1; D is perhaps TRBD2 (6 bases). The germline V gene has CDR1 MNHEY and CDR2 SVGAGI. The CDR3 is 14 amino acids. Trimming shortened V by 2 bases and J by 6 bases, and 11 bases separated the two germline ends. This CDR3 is CASSYAGIRNEQFF. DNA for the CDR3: TGTGCCAGCAGTTACGCGGGAATCCGCAATGAGCAGTTCTTC.

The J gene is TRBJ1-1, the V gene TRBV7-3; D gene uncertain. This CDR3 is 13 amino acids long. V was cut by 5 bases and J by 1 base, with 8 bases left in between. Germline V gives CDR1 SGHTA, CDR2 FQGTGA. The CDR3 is CASSMHPNTEAFF. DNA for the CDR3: TGTGCCAGCAGCATGCACCCGAACACTGAAGCTTTCTTT.

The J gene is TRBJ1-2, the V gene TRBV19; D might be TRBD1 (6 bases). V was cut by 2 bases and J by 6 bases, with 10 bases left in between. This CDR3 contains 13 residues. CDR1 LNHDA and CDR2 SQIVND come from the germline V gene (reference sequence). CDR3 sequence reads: CASSINGGDGYTF. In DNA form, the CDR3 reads TGTGCCAGTAGTATAAATGGGGGCGATGGCTACACCTTC.

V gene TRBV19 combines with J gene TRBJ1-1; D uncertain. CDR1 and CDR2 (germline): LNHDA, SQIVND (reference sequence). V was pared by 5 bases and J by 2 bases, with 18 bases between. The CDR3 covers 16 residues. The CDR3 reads CASSLKRVGGNTEAFF. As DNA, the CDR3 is TGTGCCAGTAGTCTCAAGAGGGTGGGAGGAAACACTGAAGCTTTCTTT.

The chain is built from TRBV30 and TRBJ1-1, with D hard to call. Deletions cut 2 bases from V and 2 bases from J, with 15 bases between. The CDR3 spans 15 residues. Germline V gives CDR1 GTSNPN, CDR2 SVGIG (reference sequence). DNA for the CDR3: TGTGCCTGGAGTAGGTTGTCGGACGGTAACACTGAAGCTTTCTTT. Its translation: CAWSRLSDGNTEAFF.

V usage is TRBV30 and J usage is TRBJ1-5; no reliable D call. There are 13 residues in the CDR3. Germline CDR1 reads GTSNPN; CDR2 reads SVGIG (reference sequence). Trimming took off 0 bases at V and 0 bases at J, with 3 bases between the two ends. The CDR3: CAWSVLSNQPQHF. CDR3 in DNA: TGTGCCTGGAGTGTACTTAGCAATCAGCCCCAGCATTTT. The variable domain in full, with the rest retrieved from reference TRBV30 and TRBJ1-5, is SQTIHQWPATLVQPVGSPLSLECTVEGTSNPNLYWYRQAAGRGLQLLFYSVGIGQISSEVPQNLSASRPQDRQFILSSKKLLLSDSGFYLCAWSVLSNQPQHFGDGTRLSIL.